This T cell receptor beta chain is drawn from a study of T-cell reconstitution after alpha-beta-depleted transplantation in children. This CDR3 contains 15 residues. V lost 3 bases, J lost 3 bases, and 15 bases lay in between. Regarding the study as a whole: Hyperexpanded clones declined; after one year, newly produced T cells mostly supplied diversity. In some patients, recipient T cells and intrathymic progenitors surviving conditioning explained high day-60 diversity. Several hundred expanded graft clones reportedly were the source of alpha-beta T cells about two months after transplant.

This clonotype turned up a few times. Its target is unknown. Preparation of the TCRbeta library was carried out with unique molecular identifiers. MiXCR was run by TCRdb on the PCR reads, yielding one entry per CDR3 protein. The table has some 830,000 distinct CDR3 sequences, approximately 15% seen once. The source is a male patient younger than 18 who had a stem cell transplant for acute lymphoblastic leukemia, so the T cells may come from the graft donor. The J gene is TRBJ2-7, the V gene TRBV12-3 or TRBV12-4; D not certain. This specimen consisted of PBMCs, mostly from graft donor cells, obtained 360 days after TCRalphabeta/CD19-depleted stem cell transplant. The CDR3 spells CASSFSLGLYYEQYF. The CDR3 DNA follows: TGTGCCAGCAGTTTCTCCTTAGGATTATACTACGAGCAGTACTTC.